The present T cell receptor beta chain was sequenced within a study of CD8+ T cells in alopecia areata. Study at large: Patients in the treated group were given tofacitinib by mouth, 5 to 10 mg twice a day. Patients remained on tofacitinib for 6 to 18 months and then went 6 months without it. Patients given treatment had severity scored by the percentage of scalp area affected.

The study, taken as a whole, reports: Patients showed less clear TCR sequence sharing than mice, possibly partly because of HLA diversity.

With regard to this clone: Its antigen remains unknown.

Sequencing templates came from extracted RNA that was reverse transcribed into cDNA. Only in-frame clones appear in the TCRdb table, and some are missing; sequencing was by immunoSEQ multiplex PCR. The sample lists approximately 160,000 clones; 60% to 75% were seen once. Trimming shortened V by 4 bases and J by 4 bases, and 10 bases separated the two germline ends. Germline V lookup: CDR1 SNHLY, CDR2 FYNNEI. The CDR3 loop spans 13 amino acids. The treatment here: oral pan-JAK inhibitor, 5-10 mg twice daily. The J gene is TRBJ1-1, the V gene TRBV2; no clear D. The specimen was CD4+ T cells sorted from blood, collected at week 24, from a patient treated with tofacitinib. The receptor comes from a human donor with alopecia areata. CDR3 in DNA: TGTGCCAGCAGTGTCCCAGGCAGCACTGAAGCTTTCTTT. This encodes CASSVPGSTEAFF.